This T cell receptor (beta chain) was obtained from a study of patients and donors after allogeneic stem cell transplantation. Germline CDR1 reads LGHNA; CDR2 reads YNFKEQ. Unmatched junction bases numbered 5, after V lost 1 base and J lost 6 bases. The CDR3 has 16 amino acids. This clonotype was observed a few times. MiXCR, applied by TCRdb to the RT-PCR reads, yields one record per CDR3 protein. The table shows 150,000 to 200,000 distinct CDR3 sequences, with about 32% occurring only once. J is TRBJ2-1 and V is TRBV4-2, with 11 bases lining up with TRBD2. This TCR was recovered from a human donor who was either an allogeneic HSCT recipient or a stem cell or donor lymphocyte infusion donor (not recorded which). It is not recorded whose cells these are; they may come from a transplant donor. The material sequenced was blood, either unsorted or a sorted T cell fraction (not recorded which). The CDR3 protein is CASSQAGLAGGNEQFF. CDR3 coding DNA: TGTGCCAGCAGCCAAGCGGGGCTAGCGGGAGGCAATGAGCAGTTCTTC.